These 2 T cell receptor beta chains were all obtained from the same sample, sequenced in a study of blood T cell repertoires in COVID-19. The table came from immunoSEQ multiplex PCR; TCRdb's copy has only in-frame clones and leaves some out. The sample has 400,000 or so clones; 75% to 90% are singletons. Sequencing was carried out using peripheral blood. All receptors come from a woman aged 40 to 49 with COVID-19, enrolled during active disease.

Here the CDR3 DNA reads TGTGCCAGCAGCTTAATACCCTCTGGACTAGCGGGGGGCCCGGTCAATGAGCAGTTCTTC. Translating it yields CASSLIPSGLAGGPVNEQFF. The chain joins TRBV9 to TRBJ2-1, with 14 bases matching TRBD2. From germline, CDR1 is SGDLS and CDR2 YYNGEE. Trimming took 4 bases from V and 6 from J; bases not matched to a gene: 18. This CDR3 has 20 residues.

Of note for this clone: The junction and the germline gene differ at one end; a read error may be behind it. This chain uses TRBV7-7 with TRBJ2-3; 8 nucleotides agree with TRBD1. Germline V lookup: CDR1 SSHAT, CDR2 FNYEAQ (reference sequence). The CDR3 sequence is 14 residues long. CDR3 sequence reads: CASSLQGAGDTQYF. The CDR3 DNA is TGTGCTAGCAGCCTTCAGGGGGCCGGAGATACGCAGTATTTT.